The rows below give T cell receptor beta chains drawn from one sample of a study of early T cells in non-severe SARS-CoV-2 infection. TCRdb recomputed calls from the 5' RACE reads with MiXCR, one row per CDR3 protein. The table has fewer than 35,000 distinct CDR3 sequences, roughly 5.7% seen once. The sequenced material came from whole blood. The receptors stem from an adult who was a healthcare worker with PCR-confirmed SARS-CoV-2 infection or an uninfected control (not recorded which). Each CDR3 is given with its conserved first and last residue. A D gene is named only where the DNA matches it firmly. Only part of the rows carry a size: once, few, many, or a class if the clone is expanded.

v_call: TRBV7-8; clone_size: few; d_call: TRBD2; j_call: TRBJ2-1; cdr3_aa: CASSLTGTSGRKFF
v_call: TRBV27; clone_size: medium-sized; d_call: TRBD2; j_call: TRBJ2-1; cdr3_aa: CASSYGTSGVLWVNEQFF
v_call: TRBV5-1; clone_size: NA; d_call: TRBD2; j_call: TRBJ2-1; cdr3_aa: CASSLAPSGRVNEQFF
v_call: TRBV11-2; clone_size: many; d_call: NA; j_call: TRBJ2-2; cdr3_aa: CASSSVGAGELFF
v_call: TRBV29-1; clone_size: NA; d_call: TRBD2; j_call: TRBJ2-2; cdr3_aa: CSASTSGGNTGELFF
v_call: TRBV5-5; clone_size: NA; d_call: NA; j_call: TRBJ2-2; cdr3_aa: CASSSRDTTGELFF
v_call: TRBV5-1; clone_size: many; d_call: NA; j_call: TRBJ2-1; cdr3_aa: CASSFGRGLYNEQFF
v_call: TRBV28; clone_size: many; d_call: NA; j_call: TRBJ1-1; cdr3_aa: CASSREVVAFF
v_call: TRBV20-1; clone_size: few; d_call: TRBD2; j_call: TRBJ2-7; cdr3_aa: CSATRGRTSGSDEQYF
v_call: TRBV28; clone_size: many; d_call: NA; j_call: TRBJ1-5; cdr3_aa: CASTWRGLGQPQHF
v_call: TRBV20-1; clone_size: NA; d_call: NA; j_call: TRBJ2-3; cdr3_aa: CSARQRENEVGYF
v_call: TRBV20-1; clone_size: many; d_call: NA; j_call: TRBJ1-6; cdr3_aa: CSAETDYNSPLHF
v_call: TRBV5-4; clone_size: many; d_call: TRBD2; j_call: TRBJ2-4; cdr3_aa: CASSSGTSLAKNIQYF
v_call: TRBV20-1; clone_size: NA; d_call: TRBD1; j_call: TRBJ1-4; cdr3_aa: CSASRQGWREKLFF
v_call: TRBV3-1; clone_size: NA; d_call: NA; j_call: TRBJ2-1; cdr3_aa: CASSQDLGGLTVYEQFF
v_call: TRBV28; clone_size: NA; d_call: TRBD1; j_call: TRBJ2-1; cdr3_aa: CASSSSGGIYNEQFF
v_call: TRBV7-9; clone_size: NA; d_call: NA; j_call: TRBJ1-1; cdr3_aa: CASSSGAGIEAFF
v_call: TRBV7-2; clone_size: many; d_call: NA; j_call: TRBJ2-5; cdr3_aa: CASSLQNTKQETQYF
v_call: TRBV10-1; clone_size: many; d_call: NA; j_call: TRBJ2-1; cdr3_aa: CASSEMGASYNEQFF
v_call: TRBV20-1; clone_size: few; d_call: TRBD2; j_call: TRBJ2-7; cdr3_aa: CSATAGLAGGRSSYEQYF
v_call: TRBV28; clone_size: few; d_call: TRBD2; j_call: TRBJ2-7; cdr3_aa: CASSRESGRVDEQYF
v_call: TRBV6-2/TRBV6-3; clone_size: few; d_call: TRBD1; j_call: TRBJ2-7; cdr3_aa: CASSRPGQGYEQYF